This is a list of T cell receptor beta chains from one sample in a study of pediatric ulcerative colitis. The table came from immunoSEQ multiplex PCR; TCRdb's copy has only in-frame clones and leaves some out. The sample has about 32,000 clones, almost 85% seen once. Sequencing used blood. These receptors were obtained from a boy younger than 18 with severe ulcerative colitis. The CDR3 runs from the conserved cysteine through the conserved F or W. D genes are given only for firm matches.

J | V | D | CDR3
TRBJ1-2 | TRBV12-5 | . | CASGTDKDRSYGYTF
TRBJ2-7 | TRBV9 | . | CASSVTPLQAANEQYF
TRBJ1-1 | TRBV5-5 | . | CASRPGVMNTEAFF
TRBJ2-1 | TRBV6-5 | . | CASSYGASSYNEQFF
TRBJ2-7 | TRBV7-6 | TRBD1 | CASSLGGQEADEQYF
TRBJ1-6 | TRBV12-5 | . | CASGTGSPLHF
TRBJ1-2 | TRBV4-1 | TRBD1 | CASSQGGGQGVGGYTF
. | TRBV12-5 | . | CASGFVSYEQYF
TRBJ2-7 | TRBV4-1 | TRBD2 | CASSQGTSGGYEQYF
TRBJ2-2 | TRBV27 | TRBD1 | CASRQGANTGELFF
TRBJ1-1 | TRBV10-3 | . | CAISETLLGVLEAFF
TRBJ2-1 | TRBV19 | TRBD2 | CASSHPVGTSGVNEQFF
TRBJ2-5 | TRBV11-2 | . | CASSPPGHQETQYF
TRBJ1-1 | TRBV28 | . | CASSWPPNTEAFF
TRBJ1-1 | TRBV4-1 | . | CASCCSPNTEAFF
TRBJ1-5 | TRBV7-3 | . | CASSLYPKGNQPQHF
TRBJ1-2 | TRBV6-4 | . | CASSDGAESNYGYTF
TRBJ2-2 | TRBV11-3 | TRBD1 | CASSLVGTGVSGELFF
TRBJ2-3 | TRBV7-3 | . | CASSAHSPSAITLLHTDTQYF
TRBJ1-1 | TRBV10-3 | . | CATGASSEAFF
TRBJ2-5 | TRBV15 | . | CATSTSKTETQYF
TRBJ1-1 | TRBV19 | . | CASSIVWGLQAFF
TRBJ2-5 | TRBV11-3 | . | CASSLGLGSEETQYF
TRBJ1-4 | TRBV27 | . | CASSVTGLGKLFF
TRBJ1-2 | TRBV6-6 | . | CASCPGEGHPYGYTF